The TCR beta chain described here comes from a study of blood T cell repertoires in COVID-19. The wider study: The origin of the acute and convalescent COVID-19 samples was the United States, Italy and Spain. From T cells, B-cell-depleted T cells, or PBMCs came the material, which was cDNA or gDNA.

The CDR3 runs 16 residues. In germline, CDR1 is MNHEY, CDR2 SVGEGT. The V and J ends lost 5 bases and 1 base, in that order; junction bases with no gene match: 8. Produced via immunoSEQ multiplex PCR; TCRdb's table is partial and in-frame only. The repertoire holds 140,000 to 150,000 clones, with 80% to 90% as singletons. J is TRBJ1-1 and V is TRBV6-2 or TRBV6-3; 9 bases map to TRBD1. Sample: peripheral blood. This TCR was recovered from a woman aged 60 to 75 with active COVID-19. The DNA of the CDR3 is TGTGCCAGCAGTGGCGGACAGGGGATGGGGAACACTGAAGCTTTCTTT. It yields the protein CASSGGQGMGNTEAFF.